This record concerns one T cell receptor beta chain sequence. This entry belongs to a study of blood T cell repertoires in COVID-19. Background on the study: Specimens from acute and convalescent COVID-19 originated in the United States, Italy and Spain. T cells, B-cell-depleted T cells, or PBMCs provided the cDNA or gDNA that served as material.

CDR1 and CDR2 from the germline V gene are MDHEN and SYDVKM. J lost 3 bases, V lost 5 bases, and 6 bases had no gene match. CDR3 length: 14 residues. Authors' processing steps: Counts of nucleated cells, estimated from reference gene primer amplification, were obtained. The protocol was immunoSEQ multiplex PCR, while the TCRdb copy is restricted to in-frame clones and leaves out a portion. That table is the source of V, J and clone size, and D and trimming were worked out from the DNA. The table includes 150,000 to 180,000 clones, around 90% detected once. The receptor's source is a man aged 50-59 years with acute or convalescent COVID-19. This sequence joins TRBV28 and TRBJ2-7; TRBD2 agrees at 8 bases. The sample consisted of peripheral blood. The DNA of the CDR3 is TGTGCCAGCAGTCCGGGGACTAGTCTCTACGAGCAGTACTTC. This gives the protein CASSPGTSLYEQYF.